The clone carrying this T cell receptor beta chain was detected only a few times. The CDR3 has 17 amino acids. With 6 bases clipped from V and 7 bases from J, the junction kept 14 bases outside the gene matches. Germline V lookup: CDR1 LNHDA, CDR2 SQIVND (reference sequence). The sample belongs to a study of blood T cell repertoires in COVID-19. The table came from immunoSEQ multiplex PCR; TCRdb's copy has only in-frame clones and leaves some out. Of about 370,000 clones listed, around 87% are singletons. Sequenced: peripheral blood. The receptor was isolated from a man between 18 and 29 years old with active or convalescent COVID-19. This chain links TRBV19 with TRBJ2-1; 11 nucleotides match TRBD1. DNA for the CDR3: TGTGCCAGTAGACTACACCCCGGGACAGGGGGGGGAAATGAGCAGTTCTTC. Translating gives CASRLHPGTGGGNEQFF.